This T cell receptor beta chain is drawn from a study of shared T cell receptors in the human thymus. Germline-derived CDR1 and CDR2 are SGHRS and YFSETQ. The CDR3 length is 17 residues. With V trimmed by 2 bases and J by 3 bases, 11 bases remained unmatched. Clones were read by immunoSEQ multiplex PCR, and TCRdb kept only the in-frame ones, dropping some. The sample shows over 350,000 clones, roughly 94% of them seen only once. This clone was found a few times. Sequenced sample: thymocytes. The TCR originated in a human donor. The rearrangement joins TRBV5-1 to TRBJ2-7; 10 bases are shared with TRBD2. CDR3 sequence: CASSLLPGLADIYEQYF. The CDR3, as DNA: TGCGCCAGCAGCTTACTACCAGGACTAGCGGATATCTACGAGCAGTACTTC.